The entry below gives a single TCR beta chain sequence along with its context. Its antigen remains unknown. CDR3 size: 15 residues. V was trimmed by 2 bases and J by 0 bases, leaving 9 bases between them. Germline V gives CDR1 SNHLY, CDR2 FYNNEI. The data were taken from a study of response to subunit inactivated influenza vaccine. Study-wide points: Authors suggested each seasonal flu vaccination may recruit only limited numbers of new T cells.

TCRdb re-analysed the RT-PCR reads in MiXCR, keeping a single row per CDR3 protein. This table has over 400,000 distinct CDR3 sequences, 10% to 15% appearing once. The V gene is TRBV2, the J gene TRBJ2-3; no clear D gene. Specimen: PBMCs from blood, collected 40 to 50 days after vaccination. The source of this sequence is a man aged 45-65 years who received an inactivated influenza vaccine. The CDR3 here is CASSERVVSTDTQYF. In DNA form, the CDR3 reads TGTGCCAGCAGTGAACGGGTCGTGAGCACAGATACGCAGTATTTT.